What follows is one TCR beta chain and its context. The data were taken from a study of preoperative IRX-2 immunotherapy in early breast cancer. Data came from immunoSEQ multiplex PCR; TCRdb stores just in-frame clones and leaves some out. The table has more than 20,000 clones, roughly 90% seen once. The germline V gene has CDR1 SNHLY and CDR2 FYNNEI. V lost 3 bases, J lost 4 bases, and 4 bases stayed unmatched. The CDR3 totals 15 residues. Stated treatment: preoperative locoregional IRX-2 cytokine immunotherapy. The TCR comes from a human donor with breast cancer. The sequenced sample was tumor tissue, obtained after IRX-2 immunotherapy. This chain joins TRBV2 and TRBJ2-2; 8 bases fit TRBD2. The CDR3 DNA reads as TGTGCCAGCAGTGAGCAGCGGGGGCTCACCGGGGAGCTGTTTTTT. Translating it yields CASSEQRGLTGELFF.